These 5 T cell receptor beta chains share one sample of origin, sequenced in a study of blood T cell repertoires in COVID-19 (dated by TCRdb to the early 2020s). Receptor libraries were prepared by the immunoSEQ multiplex PCR assay. Not all clones reach the TCRdb copy of this immuneACCESS table, which keeps in-frame sequences only. Checked studies attribute under half of the gap to unresolved V genes and leave the rest unexplained. For this sample the table gives about 76,000 clones, of which 82% were detected only once. Under 35% of the sample lies in the top ten. Sequenced material: peripheral blood. The receptor source for this set is a human donor in a cohort sampled during active COVID-19.

The V gene is TRBV2, the J gene TRBJ2-5, with TRBD2 as a possible D gene (6 bases). The CDR3 is made up of 14 amino acids. The germline CDR1 and CDR2 sequences are SNHLY and FYNNEI. V lost 7 bases to trimming and J lost 4 bases, with 16 bases between them. In DNA, the CDR3 is TGTGCCAGCACCCTAGGGGCGGGGCGAGAGACCCAGTACTTC. Amino acid sequence: CASTLGAGRETQYF.

The chain carries TRBV28 and TRBJ1-2; D is ambiguous. There are 15 residues in the CDR3. In germline, CDR1 is MDHEN, CDR2 SYDVKM. Trimming cost V 6 bases and J 4 bases, with 18 bases left between them. The CDR3: CASSPGSFTGYGYTF. In nucleotides, the CDR3 is TGTGCCAGCAGCCCGGGATCCTTTACGGGCTATGGCTACACCTTC.

The V call is TRBV2, the J call TRBJ2-1, with 15 nucleotides matching TRBD2. From germline, CDR1 is SNHLY and CDR2 FYNNEI. V lost 8 bases to trimming and J lost 2 bases; unmatched junction nucleotides: 16. The CDR3 consists of 20 residues. CDR3 in DNA: TGTGCCAGCTCTTCTACCGGACTAGCGGGGGGGCCGGCTACCTACAATGAGCAGTTCTTC. Its protein product is CASSSTGLAGGPATYNEQFF.

The chain uses TRBV9 and TRBJ1-4, with D tentatively TRBD1 (6 bases). Looked up from germline, CDR1 is SGDLS and CDR2 is YYNGEE. This CDR3 spans 16 amino acids. The V end lost 0 bases, the J end lost 4 bases, and 13 bases lay between the germline ends. The CDR3, as DNA: TGTGCCAGCAGCGTAGGGGACATTAACTATAATGAAAAACTGTTTTTT. Protein sequence: CASSVGDINYNEKLFF.

The gene calls are TRBV11-3 and TRBJ2-5; D is ambiguous. The germline V gene has CDR1 SGHNT and CDR2 YENEEA. CDR3 length: 14 residues. Trimming stripped 4 bases from V and 5 bases from J, with 14 bases between. The CDR3 is CASSSGSPGETQYF. As DNA, the CDR3 is TGTGCCAGCAGCTCCGGGTCACCTGGGGAGACCCAGTACTTC.